One sample yielded the 19 T cell receptor beta chains listed below, sequenced in a study of lymphopenia after photon versus proton radiotherapy. Sequencing was performed with immunoSEQ multiplex PCR; in TCRdb, only in-frame clones are kept and a portion is missing. The sample carries more than 50,000 clones, over 70% recorded once. Sequences were derived from peripheral blood, sampled from a patient treated with photon-based radiotherapy. The receptors stem from a man in his fifties with gastric cancer.

The V call is TRBV6-1, the J call TRBJ1-2; D is uncertain. The CDR3 is 15 amino acids. Germline CDR1 MNHNS, CDR2 SASEGT. The ends were cut back, 4 bases at V and 4 bases at J, with 16 bases in the middle. The CDR3 region is CASSGEWQTPYGYTF. The CDR3 DNA is TGTGCCAGCAGTGGCGAGTGGCAGACCCCCTATGGCTACACCTTC.

The chain recombines TRBV5-5 with TRBJ1-3, with D maybe TRBD1 (5 bases). The V gene's germline CDR1 is SGHKS and CDR2 YYEKEE (reference sequence). Trimming stripped 3 bases from V and 3 bases from J, with 10 bases between. CDR3 size: 14 residues. As DNA, the CDR3 is TGTGCCAGCAGCTGGGGGACGGGTGGAAACACCATATATTTT. Its protein product is CASSWGTGGNTIYF.

This rearrangement joins TRBV5-4 to TRBJ2-2; D might be TRBD1 (6 bases). This CDR3 comprises 15 residues. V lost 3 bases and J lost 2, with 11 bases in between. CDR1 and CDR2 from the germline V gene are SGHNT and YYREEE (reference sequence). The CDR3 DNA follows: TGTGCCAGCAGCTCTGGACAGCAAAACACCGGGGAGCTGTTTTTT. Protein product: CASSSGQQNTGELFF. Filled out from reference TRBV5-4 and TRBJ2-2, the complete variable domain reads ETGVTQSPTHLIKTRGQQVTLRCSSQSGHNTVSWYQQALGQGPQFIFQYYREEENGRGNFPPRFSGLQFPNYSSELNVNALELDDSALYLCASSSGQQNTGELFFGEGSRLTVL.

The chain recombines TRBV5-5 with TRBJ2-2, with 9 bases lining up with TRBD2. CDR3 length equals 16 residues. With 0 bases clipped from V and 0 bases from J, the junction kept 0 bases outside the gene matches. Germline-derived CDR1 and CDR2 are SGHKS and YYEKEE (reference sequence). The CDR3: CASSLGLAANTGELFF. DNA for the CDR3: TGTGCCAGCAGCTTGGGACTAGCGGCGAACACCGGGGAGCTGTTTTTT.

The gene calls are TRBV14 and TRBJ2-7; 9 nucleotides align to TRBD1. The CDR3 is 14 amino acids. J gave up 11 bases and V 1 base, and 9 bases lay outside the gene matches. Per germline, CDR1 SGHDN and CDR2 FVKESK. CDR3 sequence: CASSQAYPGTGKYF. The CDR3 DNA follows: TGTGCCAGCAGCCAAGCCTATCCCGGGACAGGGAAGTACTTC.

V gene TRBV30 combines with J gene TRBJ2-5; D call uncertain. This CDR3 has 14 residues. Per germline, CDR1 GTSNPN and CDR2 SVGIG (reference sequence). V lost 4 bases to trimming and J lost 4 bases, with 16 bases between them. CDR3 region: CAWTKKAAVETQYF. The CDR3, as DNA: TGTGCCTGGACTAAAAAGGCGGCGGTAGAGACCCAGTACTTC.

V usage is TRBV7-2 and J usage is TRBJ1-2, with TRBD1 as a possible D gene (5 bases). Trimming cost V 4 bases and J 4 bases, with 13 bases left between them. The CDR3 contains 14 residues. From germline, CDR1 is SGHTA and CDR2 FQGNSA. CDR3 in DNA: TGTGCCAGCAGCTCCACTGGGGGAGCCTATGGCTACACCTTC. Its protein product is CASSSTGGAYGYTF.

The chain combines TRBV9 with TRBJ1-1; no definite D call. V lost 1 base, J lost 0 bases, and 4 bases lay in between. CDR1 SGDLS and CDR2 YYNGEE come from the germline V gene. CDR3 length equals 13 residues. As DNA, the CDR3 is TGTGCCAGCAGCGTAACATTGAACACTGAAGCTTTCTTT. Translation: CASSVTLNTEAFF.

The V call is TRBV7-2, the J call TRBJ2-7; the D gene is possibly TRBD1 (6 bases). The CDR3 is made up of 13 amino acids. Germline CDR1 SGHTA, CDR2 FQGNSA. Trimming left V 5 bases short and J 5 bases short, with 13 bases between. The CDR3 bases are TGTGCCAGCAGCGCCGGACAGAGAAACGAGCAGTACTTC. Protein sequence: CASSAGQRNEQYF.

CDR3 DNA sequence: TGCGCCAGCAGCCAAGCGACTAGCGGGAGCTACAATGAGCAGTTCTTC. Its translation is CASSQATSGSYNEQFF. V gene TRBV4-1 combines with J gene TRBJ2-1, with 12 positions matching TRBD2. Per germline, CDR1 MGHRA and CDR2 YSYEKL. This CDR3 is built from 16 residues. The ends lost 1 base at V and 3 bases at J; junction bases unmatched: 1.

This clone was observed a single time. This chain links TRBV6-4 with TRBJ2-1; 10 bases match TRBD1. V shed 8 bases and J 9 bases; nucleotides not matched to a gene: 7. This CDR3 spans 13 amino acids. The germline V gene encodes CDR1 MRHNA and CDR2 SNTAGT. Here the CDR3 reads CASGTGDPSEQFF. DNA for the CDR3: TGTGCCAGCGGGACAGGGGACCCCAGTGAGCAGTTCTTC.

The chain links TRBV5-5 to TRBJ2-1, with 8 bases aligning to TRBD1. Germline CDR1 reads SGHKS; CDR2 reads YYEKEE (reference sequence). The CDR3 totals 17 residues. V lost 2 bases to trimming and J lost 4 bases; unmatched junction nucleotides: 11. The CDR3 DNA sequence: TGTGCCAGCAGCTTTCACCACCGGGACAGGTATTACAATGAGCAGTTCTTC. Amino acid sequence: CASSFHHRDRYYNEQFF.

The J gene is TRBJ2-4, the V gene TRBV6-5, with unresolved D. The V and J ends lost 2 bases and 1 base respectively, with 9 bases between them. Germline assignment: CDR1 MNHEY and CDR2 SVGAGI. CDR3 length: 15 amino acids. The CDR3 bases are TGTGCCAGCAGTTACCGGTCCCCTGCCAAAAACATTCAGTACTTC. Translated: CASSYRSPAKNIQYF.

V and J are TRBV6-6 and TRBJ2-3; 9 bases map to TRBD1. The CDR3 runs to 14 residues. Trimming removed 10 bases from V and 6 bases from J; junction bases left unmatched: 11. Germline V CDR1 and CDR2: MNHNY, SVGAGI (reference sequence). The CDR3, as DNA: TGTGCCACCCGGGACAGGGTGTTGAGCGATACGCAGTATTTT. This codes for CATRDRVLSDTQYF.

The rearrangement uses TRBV7-7 and TRBJ2-1, with 10 bases identical to TRBD2. Germline CDR1 and CDR2: SSHAT and FNYEAQ (reference sequence). The CDR3 totals 15 residues. V lost 1 base, J lost 4 bases, and 1 base stayed unmatched. CDR3 DNA: TGTGCCAGCAGCTTAGGAGCGGGAGGGTACAATGAGCAGTTCTTC. It is translated as CASSLGAGGYNEQFF. Variable domain in full (rest from reference TRBV7-7 and TRBJ2-1): GAGVSQSPRYKVTKRGQDVTLRCDPISSHATLYWYQQALGQGPEFLTYFNYEAQPDKSGLPSDRFSAERPEGSISTLTIQRTEQRDSAMYRCASSLGAGGYNEQFFGPGTRLTVL.

With regard to this clone: In the same sample, other DNA sequences code for this CDR3. The CDR3 sequence: CASSPDRVEQYF. The CDR3 region has the DNA TGTGCCAGCTCACCCGACAGGGTCGAGCAGTACTTC. The chain is built from TRBV18 and TRBJ2-7; 7 bases are shared with TRBD1. Germline V lookup: CDR1 KGHSH, CDR2 LQKENI. This CDR3 has 12 residues. After removal of 3 bases from V and 6 bases from J, the junction contained 2 bases not matched to a gene.

The V and J genes are TRBV27 and TRBJ2-5; 13 positions match TRBD2. V shed 4 bases and J 5 bases; nucleotides not matched to a gene: 4. CDR1 MNHEY and CDR2 SMNVEV come from the germline V gene (reference sequence). The length of the CDR3 is 15 residues. The CDR3, as DNA: TGTGCCAGCAGTTCCGGGACTAGCGGGATGGAGACCCAGTACTTC. It translates to CASSSGTSGMETQYF.

The chain recombines TRBV4-2 with TRBJ1-5, with 7 bases that match TRBD1. Germline CDR1 is LGHNA and CDR2 is YNFKEQ. V lost 1 base, J lost 0 bases, and 9 bases stayed unmatched. The CDR3 is 18 residues long. The CDR3 DNA is TGTGCCAGCAGCCAAGCCGGGACAGAGTACTATAGCAATCAGCCCCAGCATTTT. It codes for CASSQAGTEYYSNQPQHF.

The chain is built from TRBV7-8 and TRBJ2-7; a weak D match, TRBD2 (5 bases). There are 15 residues in the CDR3. Looked up from germline, CDR1 is SGHVS and CDR2 is FQNEAQ. Trimming cost V 0 bases and J 2 bases, with 11 bases left between them. DNA for the CDR3: TGTGCCAGCAGCTTAGCGGGTGTAGCGACCTACGAGCAGTACTTC. This codes for CASSLAGVATYEQYF.